The clone carrying this T cell receptor (beta chain) has a count of ten or more. Its antigen is still unknown. This entry belongs to a study of T-cell reconstitution after alpha-beta-depleted transplantation in children. Germline V gives CDR1 SGHDT, CDR2 YYEEEE. CDR3 length equals 12 residues. The V end was cut by 1 base, the J end by 9 bases, with 8 bases between. Unique molecular identifiers were incorporated into the prepared TCRbeta library. MiXCR, run by TCRdb on the PCR reads, gives a single entry per CDR3 protein. The data show 450,000 to 600,000 distinct CDR3 sequences, about 11% seen once. Points from the study as a whole: Reported findings indicate that, about two months after transplant, alpha-beta T cells came from several hundred expanded clones, which were derived from non-depleted graft cells. Diversity of TCRbeta at day 60 was high in some patients, arising from surviving recipient T cells and thymic progenitors. It was newly produced T cells that mostly accounted for T-cell counts and diversity one year after transplant.

The material sequenced was PBMCs, taken before TCRalphabeta/CD19-depleted stem cell transplant. The chain employs TRBV5-6 and TRBJ2-1; D uncertain. This clonotype was obtained from a child aged 2 to 9 with inherited bone marrow failure, due to receive a stem cell transplant. The CDR3 DNA is TGTGCCAGCAGCTTGCAAGCTACTGAGCAGTTCTTC. Its protein product is CASSLQATEQFF.